The entry below gives a single T cell receptor beta chain sequence along with its context. Its cognate antigen is unknown. Trimming removed 0 bases from V and 0 bases from J; junction bases left unmatched: 8. This CDR3 is 19 amino acids long. CDR1 is MNHNS, CDR2 SASEGT, per germline. This record comes from a study of vaccination and CD4 T cells after COVID-19. Study outcomes and limitations: Spike mono-reactivity was found in 304 of the 307 vaccine-specific clones identified in convalescent patients.

Stated treatment: roughly 10-day PBMC culture with coronavirus spike peptide pools or control peptides (ViraFEST assay). An Oncomine TCR Beta short-read assay was used to sequence the DNA from cultured CD4+ T cells. From the PCR reads, TCRdb called clonotypes with MiXCR, one entry per CDR3 protein. Of 14,000 to 15,000 distinct CDR3 sequences listed, 40% to 50% are singletons. The material was cultured CD4+ T cells from blood, obtained after SARS-CoV-2 vaccination. This receptor was obtained from a human donor with COVID-19. This sequence joins TRBV6-1 and TRBJ2-1; 10 positions match TRBD2. CDR3 protein: CASSEAGAGGPSSYNEQFF. CDR3 nucleotide sequence: TGTGCCAGCAGTGAAGCAGGAGCGGGGGGGCCGTCCTCCTACAATGAGCAGTTCTTC.